This is a list of T cell receptor beta chains from one sample in a study of T-cell reconstitution after alpha-beta-depleted transplantation in children. TCRdb reanalysed the PCR reads using MiXCR and keeps one entry per CDR3 protein. Among more than 85,000 distinct CDR3 sequences listed, around 7.8% were seen once. The input for sequencing was PBMCs, taken before TCRalphabeta/CD19-depleted stem cell transplant. The origin of the receptors is a boy aged 2 to 9 with acute lymphoblastic leukemia, due to receive a stem cell transplant. CDR3s leave out the opening cysteine and the closing phenylalanine or tryptophan.

v_call	j_call	cdr3_aa
TRBV5-1	TRBJ1-1	ASSHAPRTDTEAF
TRBV5-6	TRBJ2-1	ASSSTGGPSYNEQF
TRBV5-1	TRBJ2-7	ASSLAGQGLYEQY
TRBV5-6	TRBJ2-7	ASSWRGPAYEQY
TRBV7-8	TRBJ1-5	ASSGSSGQGGGYSNQPQH
TRBV19	TRBJ2-7	ASSILRGQIYEQY
TRBV7-2	TRBJ2-3	ASSSTGTGVTDTQY
TRBV10-1	TRBJ2-5	ASSESDQGIGGPQETQY
TRBV7-9	TRBJ1-2	ASSFGQINYGYT
TRBV29-1	TRBJ2-5	SDRQGLGTQY
TRBV12-3/TRBV12-4	TRBJ1-4	ASTLDRRGKLF
TRBV7-9	TRBJ2-5	ASSPGSGRQETQY
TRBV18	TRBJ2-6	ASSPRQLSGANVLT
TRBV6-5	TRBJ1-2	ASYQGTYGYT
TRBV5-1	TRBJ2-3	ASSSSGDKSDTQY
TRBV3-1	TRBJ2-7	ASSQDPGTYEQY
TRBV5-6	TRBJ2-3	ASSLDYDTQY
TRBV12-3/TRBV12-4	TRBJ2-1	ASSRLAGVVNEQF
TRBV5-8	TRBJ2-3	ASSLGGTSGPSDTQY
TRBV12-3/TRBV12-4	TRBJ1-5	ASSFRSGRNQPQH
TRBV6-1	TRBJ1-5	ASSSDRGRDQPQH
TRBV12-3/TRBV12-4	TRBJ2-5	ASSLAGGPQTQY
TRBV3-1	TRBJ2-3	ASCLDRGGNTDTQY
TRBV5-6	TRBJ2-7	ASSPRLAGPYEQY
TRBV24-1	TRBJ1-1	ATSEAWGMEAF
TRBV21-1	TRBJ1-5	ASSKEYTANQPQH
TRBV6-4	TRBJ2-3	ASSDSSLHLF
TRBV29-1	TRBJ2-1	SVDGQGRYEQF
TRBV14	TRBJ1-1	ASSLAQGRGIDTEAF
TRBV12-3/TRBV12-4	TRBJ1-2	ASSLDIIYGYT
TRBV27	TRBJ2-1	ASSSGQGRINEQF
TRBV20-1	TRBJ2-5	SAWTRRETQY
TRBV5-1	TRBJ2-1	ASSLGKAGRYNEQF
TRBV20-1	TRBJ2-2	SARDIQGGTGELF
TRBV27	TRBJ2-1	ASSLRGLVSYNEQF
TRBV12-3/TRBV12-4	TRBJ2-1	ASSFNEQF
TRBV29-1	TRBJ2-1	SVEDPSGGQSYNEQF
TRBV20-1	TRBJ2-6	SARGRGRASGANVLT
TRBV11-2	TRBJ2-1	ASSLNEQF
TRBV4-3	TRBJ2-7	ASSRTGTGYEQY
TRBV11-2	TRBJ2-4	ASSLQSAGALAKNIQY
TRBV7-8	TRBJ2-3	ASSLDVSTDTQY
TRBV6-1	TRBJ2-7	ASSHTGTGYEQY
TRBV19	TRBJ1-5	ASSILGTENQPQH
TRBV27	TRBJ1-2	ASSSGGQTNYGYT
TRBV6-1	TRBJ1-1	ASKEGLYLLNTEAF
TRBV5-1	TRBJ2-7	ASTYGTSSFEQY
TRBV5-1	TRBJ1-5	ASSLGGISTPQH
TRBV20-1	TRBJ2-3	SASGTGAGDTQY
TRBV7-9	TRBJ2-1	ASSLSSNEQF
TRBV7-2	TRBJ2-3	ASSLPAGGQY
TRBV4-1	TRBJ2-2	ASSQVRGGPAGELF
TRBV20-1	TRBJ2-2	SALRLAGGPNTGELF
TRBV20-1	TRBJ2-1	CAGSPGTGGRSEQF
TRBV2	TRBJ1-5	ASSAQRGPNQPQH